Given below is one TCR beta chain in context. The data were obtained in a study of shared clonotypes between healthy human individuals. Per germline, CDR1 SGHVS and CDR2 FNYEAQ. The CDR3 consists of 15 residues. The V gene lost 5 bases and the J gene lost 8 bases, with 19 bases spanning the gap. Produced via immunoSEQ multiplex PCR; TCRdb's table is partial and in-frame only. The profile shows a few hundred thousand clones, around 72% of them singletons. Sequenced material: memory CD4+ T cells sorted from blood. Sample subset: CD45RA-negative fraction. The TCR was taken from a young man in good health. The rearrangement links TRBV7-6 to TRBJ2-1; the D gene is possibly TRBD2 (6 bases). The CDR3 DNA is TGTGCCAGCAGCCCCTTCGGGGAGGTCGGGGATGAGCAGTTCTTC. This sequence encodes CASSPFGEVGDEQFF.